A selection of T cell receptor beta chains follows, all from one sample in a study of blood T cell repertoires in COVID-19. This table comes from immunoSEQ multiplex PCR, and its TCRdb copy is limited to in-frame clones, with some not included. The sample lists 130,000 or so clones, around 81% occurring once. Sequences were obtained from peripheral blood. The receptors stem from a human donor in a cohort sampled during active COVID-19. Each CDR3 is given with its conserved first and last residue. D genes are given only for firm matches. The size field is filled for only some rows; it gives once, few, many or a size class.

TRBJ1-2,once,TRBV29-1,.,TGCAGCGTTGGGGACCGTCTGGGGGCGGGTGGCTACACCTTC,CSVGDRLGAGGYTF
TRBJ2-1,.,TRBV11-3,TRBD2,TGTGCCAGCAGCTTAGGGACTAGCGGGAGAGGTGAGCAGTTCTTC,CASSLGTSGRGEQFF
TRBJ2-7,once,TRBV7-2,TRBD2,TGTGCCAGCAGCTTATCTAGCGGGGCGCCGCTCGAGCAGTACTTC,CASSLSSGAPLEQYF
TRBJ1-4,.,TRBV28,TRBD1,TGTGCCAGCAGTTCACAGGGGGCGGCTAATGAAAAACTGTTTTTT,CASSSQGAANEKLFF
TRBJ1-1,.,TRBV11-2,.,TGTGCCAGCGGTCGCCAGGTGCACACTGAAGCTTTCTTT,CASGRQVHTEAFF
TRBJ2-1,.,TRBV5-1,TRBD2,TGCGCCAGCAGCTCCGGGACTAGCGGGAGCCATGAGCAGTTCTTC,CASSSGTSGSHEQFF
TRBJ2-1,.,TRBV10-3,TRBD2,TGTGCCATCAGTGAGTCGGCCGGGAGGCAGAATGAGCAGTTCTTC,CAISESAGRQNEQFF
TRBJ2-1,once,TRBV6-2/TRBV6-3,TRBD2,TGTGCCAGCAGTTACGGGACTAGCGGGTGGAATGAGCAGTTCTTC,CASSYGTSGWNEQFF
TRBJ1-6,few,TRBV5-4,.,TGTGCCAGCCGCCCCGGGGGTGTCAATTCACCCCTCCACTTT,CASRPGGVNSPLHF
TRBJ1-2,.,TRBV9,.,TGTGCCAGCTCGAGGGGGGGGAACCCACACCATGGCTACACCTTC,CASSRGGNPHHGYTF
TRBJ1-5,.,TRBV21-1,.,TGTGCCAGCAGCATTAACAGGTATAGCAATCAGCCCCAGCATTTT,CASSINRYSNQPQHF
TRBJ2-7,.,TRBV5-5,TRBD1,TGTGCCAGCAGCTTGACCACCGGGACAGGGGAAAGGGAGCAGTACTTC,CASSLTTGTGEREQYF
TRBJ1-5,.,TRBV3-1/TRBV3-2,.,TGTGCCAGCAGCCAGGGCCCCAATAGCAATCAGCCCCAGCATTTT,CASSQGPNSNQPQHF
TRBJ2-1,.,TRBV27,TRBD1,TGTGCCAGCAGGAACCAGGGGGCGTTTTACAATGAGCAGTTCTTC,CASRNQGAFYNEQFF
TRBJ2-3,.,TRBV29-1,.,TGCAGCGCGGGGAAGACTAGCACAGATACGCAGTATTTT,CSAGKTSTDTQYF
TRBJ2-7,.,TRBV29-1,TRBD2,TGCAGCGCTGGGACTAGCGGGAGCCCCTACGAGCAGTACTTC,CSAGTSGSPYEQYF
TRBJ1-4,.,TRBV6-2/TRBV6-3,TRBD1,TGTGCCAGCAGCCGGGACAGCGCAACTAATGAAAAACTGTTTTTT,CASSRDSATNEKLFF
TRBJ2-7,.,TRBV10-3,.,TGTGCCATCAGTGAGAGGGGACTGGAGTACGAGCAGTACTTC,CAISERGLEYEQYF
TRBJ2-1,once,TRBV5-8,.,TGTGCCAGCAGTAAGGGCGGGGAGTACAATGAGCAGTTCTTC,CASSKGGEYNEQFF
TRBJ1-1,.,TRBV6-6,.,TGTGCCAGCCCCTTACAGGGCACCATGAACACTGAAGCTTTCTTT,CASPLQGTMNTEAFF
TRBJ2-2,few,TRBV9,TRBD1,TGTGCCAGCAGCGTAACACGGGACAGTGGAACCGGGGAGCTGTTTTTT,CASSVTRDSGTGELFF
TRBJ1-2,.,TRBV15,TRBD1,TGTGCCACCAGCAGAGTCGGGACAGGGAACTATGGCTACACCTTC,CATSRVGTGNYGYTF